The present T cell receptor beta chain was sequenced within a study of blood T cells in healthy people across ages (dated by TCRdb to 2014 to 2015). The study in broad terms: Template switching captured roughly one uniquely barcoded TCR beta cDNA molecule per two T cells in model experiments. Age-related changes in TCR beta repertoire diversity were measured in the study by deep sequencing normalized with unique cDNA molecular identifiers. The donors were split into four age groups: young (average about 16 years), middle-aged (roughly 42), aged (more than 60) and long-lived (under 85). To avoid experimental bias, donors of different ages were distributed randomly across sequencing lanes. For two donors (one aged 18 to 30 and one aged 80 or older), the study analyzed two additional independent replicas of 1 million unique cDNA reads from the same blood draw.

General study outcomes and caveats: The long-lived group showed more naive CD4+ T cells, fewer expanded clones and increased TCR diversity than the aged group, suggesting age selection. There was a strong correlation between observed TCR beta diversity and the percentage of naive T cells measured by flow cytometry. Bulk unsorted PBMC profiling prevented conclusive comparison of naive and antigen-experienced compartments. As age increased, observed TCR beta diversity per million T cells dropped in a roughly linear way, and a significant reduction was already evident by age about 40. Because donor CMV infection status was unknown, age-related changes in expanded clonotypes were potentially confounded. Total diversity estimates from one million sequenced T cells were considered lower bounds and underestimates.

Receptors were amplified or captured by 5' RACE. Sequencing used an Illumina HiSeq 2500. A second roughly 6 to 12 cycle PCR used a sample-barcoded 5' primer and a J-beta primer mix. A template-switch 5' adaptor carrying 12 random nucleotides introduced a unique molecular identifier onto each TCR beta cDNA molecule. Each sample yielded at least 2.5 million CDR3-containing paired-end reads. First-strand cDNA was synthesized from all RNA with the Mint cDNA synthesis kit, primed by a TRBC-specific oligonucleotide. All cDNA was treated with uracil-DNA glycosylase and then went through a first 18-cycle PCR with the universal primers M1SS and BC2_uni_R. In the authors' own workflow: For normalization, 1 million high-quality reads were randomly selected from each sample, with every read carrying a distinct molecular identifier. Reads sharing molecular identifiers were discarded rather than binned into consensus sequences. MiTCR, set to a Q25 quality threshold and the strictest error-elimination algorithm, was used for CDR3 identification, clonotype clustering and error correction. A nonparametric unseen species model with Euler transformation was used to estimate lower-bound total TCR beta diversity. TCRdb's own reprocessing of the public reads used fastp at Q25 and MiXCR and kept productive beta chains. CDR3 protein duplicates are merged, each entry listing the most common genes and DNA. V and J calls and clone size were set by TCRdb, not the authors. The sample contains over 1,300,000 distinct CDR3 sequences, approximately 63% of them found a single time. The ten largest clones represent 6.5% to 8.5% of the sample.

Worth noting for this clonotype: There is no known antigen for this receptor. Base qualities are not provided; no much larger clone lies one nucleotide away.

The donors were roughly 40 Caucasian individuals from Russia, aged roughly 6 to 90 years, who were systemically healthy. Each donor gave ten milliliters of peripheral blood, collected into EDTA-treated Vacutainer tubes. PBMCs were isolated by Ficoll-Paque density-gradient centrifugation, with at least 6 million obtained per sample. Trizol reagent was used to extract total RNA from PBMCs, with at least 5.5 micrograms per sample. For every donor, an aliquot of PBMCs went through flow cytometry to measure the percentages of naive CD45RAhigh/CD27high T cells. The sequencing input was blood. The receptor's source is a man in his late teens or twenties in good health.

The CDR3 is CASSKWTPLSYGYTF. The nucleotides read TGTGCCAGCAGCAAATGGACCCCCCTATCCTATGGCTACACCTTC. The rearranged chain carries TRBV21-1 and TRBJ1-2; the D call in the table, TRBD1, was not verified against the DNA. TRBV21-1 is assigned pseudogene status. The CDR3 has 15 amino acids, counting the end cysteine and phenylalanine. Kept here is only the CDR3 DNA, which spans 45 bases and is read in frame from base 1.